This TCR beta chain was captured in a study of T-cell reconstitution after alpha-beta-depleted transplantation in children. Notes on the study in general: Some patients showed high day-60 TCRbeta diversity, which derived from surviving recipient T cells and thymic progenitors. Roughly two months post-transplant, alpha-beta T cells reportedly originated from several hundred graft clones that had expanded.

This clonotype has only a few counts. Its antigen is unidentified. Preparing the TCRbeta library involved the use of unique molecular identifiers. TCRdb processed the PCR reads anew with MiXCR; each CDR3 protein has one entry. Of 81,000 or so distinct CDR3 sequences listed, around 16% were seen once; the top ten hold around a fifth. The CDR3 covers 15 residues. Trimming cost V 3 bases and J 8 bases; bases outside gene matches: 12. The receptor was derived from a male patient under 10 years old who had a stem cell transplant for acute lymphoblastic leukemia, so the T cells may come from the graft donor. The rearrangement joins TRBV12-3 or TRBV12-4 to TRBJ2-7; 8 bases map to TRBD2. Sample: PBMCs, mostly from graft donor cells, taken 180 days after TCRalphabeta/CD19-depleted stem cell transplant. CDR3 in amino acids: CASSFDGGAATKQYF. The CDR3 DNA reads TGTGCCAGCAGTTTCGACGGGGGGGCTGCTACGAAGCAGTACTTC.